The T cell receptor beta chain described here comes from a study of blood T cell repertoires in COVID-19. Sequencing was performed with immunoSEQ multiplex PCR; in TCRdb, only in-frame clones are kept and a portion is missing. The repertoire holds 250,000 or so clones, 80% to 90% seen once, with under 2.5% in the top ten. There are 18 residues in the CDR3. The V segment lost 2 bases and the J segment 0 bases; nucleotides outside the gene matches: 10. Germline V gene sequence: CDR1 SEHNR, CDR2 FQNEAQ (reference sequence). The material sequenced was PBMCs or T cells enriched from blood (not recorded which). V is TRBV7-9 and J is TRBJ1-3; 7 bases line up with TRBD1. This TCR was sampled from a woman aged 50 to 60 who had recovered from COVID-19. In nucleotides, the CDR3 is TGTGCCAGCAGCTTAATGGGACAGTTGGCCCTCTCTGGAAACACCATATATTTT. This sequence encodes CASSLMGQLALSGNTIYF.